This T cell receptor (beta chain) was sequenced for a study of blood T cell repertoires in COVID-19. Study summary: T cells, B-cell-depleted T cells, or PBMCs supplied cDNA or gDNA.

TCRdb keeps only in-frame clones here, not all; method: immunoSEQ multiplex PCR. The sample consists of just over 150,000 clones, less than 85% of them appearing once. The CDR3 extends over 12 amino acids. This receptor was taken from a middle-aged woman with COVID-19, enrolled during active disease. The source material was peripheral blood. The V gene is TRBV21-1, the J gene TRBJ2-3; the DNA was not compared with TRBD2, the D call given in the table. TRBV21-1 is a pseudogene. The CDR3 bases are TGTGCCAGCAGCAAACCCCGAGATACGCAGTATTTT. As protein: CASSKPRDTQYF.